The 29 T cell receptor beta chains given below trace back to one sample, sequenced in a study of blood T cell repertoires in COVID-19. Profiled with immunoSEQ multiplex PCR; TCRdb holds only in-frame clones, not every one. Here the sample spans about 32,000 clones, almost 90% being singletons. Sequencing was performed on peripheral blood. The receptors were gathered from a woman between 65 and 79 years old with active COVID-19.

The V and J genes are TRBV11-2 and TRBJ2-1, with D maybe TRBD2 (6 bases). This CDR3 is built from 13 residues. In germline, CDR1 is SGHAT, CDR2 FQNNGV. V lost 1 base, J lost 7 bases, and 8 bases lay in between. The CDR3 DNA reads TGTGCCAGCAGCTTAGCACTAGCAAATGAGCAGTTCTTC. This codes for CASSLALANEQFF. Using reference TRBV11-2 and TRBJ2-1 for the parts outside the CDR3, the full variable domain is EAGVAQSPRYKIIEKRQSVAFWCNPISGHATLYWYQQILGQGPKLLIQFQNNGVVDDSQLPKDRFSAERLKGVDSTLKIQPAKLEDSAVYLCASSLALANEQFFGPGTRLTVL.

The CDR3 nucleotides read TGTGCCAGCAGCCGCTCAGGGGCGGAAAACACCATATATTTT. It is translated as CASSRSGAENTIYF. The chain combines TRBV6-5 with TRBJ1-3; D possibly corresponds to TRBD1 (6 bases). The CDR3 loop spans 14 amino acids. Germline V gene sequence: CDR1 MNHEY, CDR2 SVGAGI. V was shortened by 6 bases and J by 6 bases, with 15 bases between the two germline ends.

The chain has TRBV5-1 and TRBJ1-4; no reliable D call. This CDR3 is 14 amino acids long. The germline V gene encodes CDR1 SGHRS and CDR2 YFSETQ. V was pared by 0 bases and J by 6 bases, with 9 bases between. The CDR3 loop reads CASSLGPGDEKLFF. CDR3 bases: TGCGCCAGCAGCTTGGGACCCGGGGATGAAAAACTGTTTTTT. Together with reference TRBV5-1 and TRBJ1-4, the CDR3 gives the full variable domain: KAGVTQTPRYLIKTRGQQVTLSCSPISGHRSVSWYQQTPGQGLQFLFEYFSETQRNKGNFPGRFSGRQFSNSRSEMNVSTLELGDSALYLCASSLGPGDEKLFFGSGTQLSVL.

The chain has TRBV4-3 and TRBJ2-2, with D possibly being TRBD2 (5 bases). The CDR3 has 14 amino acids. Trimming took 4 bases from V and 0 from J, leaving 6 bases between them. Germline-derived CDR1 and CDR2 are LGHNA and YSLEER. CDR3 DNA sequence: TGCGCCAGCAGCCTGACTACGAACACCGGGGAGCTGTTTTTT. Its protein is CASSLTTNTGELFF.

The chain carries TRBV18 and TRBJ2-2, with D hard to call. Trimming removed 0 bases from V and 0 bases from J, with 5 bases in between. The CDR3 spans 15 residues. CDR1 is KGHSH, CDR2 LQKENI, per germline. Written as DNA, the CDR3 is TGTGCCAGCTCACCACCGGGCTCGAACACCGGGGAGCTGTTTTTT. Translation: CASSPPGSNTGELFF.

The rearrangement links TRBV28 to TRBJ2-7; TRBD1 might be the D (6 bases). Germline CDR1 reads MDHEN; CDR2 reads SYDVKM. This CDR3 is 13 amino acids long. V was pared by 6 bases and J by 2 bases, with 11 bases between. As DNA, the CDR3 is TGTGCCAGCAGGACAGGTGCAGCCTACGAGCAGTACTTC. Its translation is CASRTGAAYEQYF.

The J gene is TRBJ2-1, the V gene TRBV7-3; 13 bases line up with TRBD2. The CDR3 has 18 residues. With 5 bases clipped from V and 6 bases from J, the junction kept 13 bases outside the gene matches. Germline V gives CDR1 SGHTA, CDR2 FQGTGA. The CDR3 DNA sequence: TGTGCCAGCAGCCGAAGGACTAGCGGGGGCCGTGAGGGCAATGAGCAGTTCTTC. Translated, it gives CASSRRTSGGREGNEQFF.

V usage is TRBV5-4 and J usage is TRBJ2-2; TRBD1 matches 8 bases. CDR1 is SGHNT, CDR2 YYREEE, per germline (reference sequence). This CDR3 is 18 amino acids long. Germline trimming cut 4 bases from V and 1 base from J; bases unmatched to any gene: 12. CDR3 coding DNA: TGTGCCAGCAGCCCTAGGGCAGGGGGCTCTATGAACACCGGGGAGCTGTTTTTT. Amino acid sequence: CASSPRAGGSMNTGELFF.

V and J are TRBV9 and TRBJ2-3; 7 bases match TRBD2. The CDR3 totals 16 residues. Germline V CDR1 and CDR2: SGDLS, YYNGEE. Trimming at V came to 3 bases and at J to 0 bases, leaving 7 bases not matched to a gene. Written as DNA, the CDR3 is TGTGCCAGCAGCGACAGCGGGACCCCTAGCACAGATACGCAGTATTTT. Protein sequence: CASSDSGTPSTDTQYF.

This sequence joins TRBV7-2 and TRBJ2-5; TRBD1 matches 8 bases. This CDR3 comprises 14 residues. Germline assignment: CDR1 SGHTA and CDR2 FQGNSA. Unmatched junction bases numbered 9, after V lost 5 bases and J lost 7 bases. Here the CDR3 reads CASSHGTGLGTQYF. As DNA, the CDR3 is TGTGCCAGCAGCCACGGGACAGGCCTAGGGACCCAGTACTTC.

In DNA form, the CDR3 reads TGTGCCAGCAGTTACGTCGGAGGAAACTACGAGCAGTACTTC. Its protein is CASSYVGGNYEQYF. This sequence joins TRBV6-5 and TRBJ2-7; TRBD2 is a possible D gene (5 bases). This CDR3 comprises 14 residues. Trimming left V 2 bases short and J 3 bases short, with 11 bases between. Germline V gene sequence: CDR1 MNHEY, CDR2 SVGAGI.

The gene calls are TRBV7-9 and TRBJ1-1; 7 nucleotides line up with TRBD1. The V gene's germline CDR1 is SEHNR and CDR2 FQNEAQ (reference sequence). V dropped 5 bases and J dropped 5; count of bases not matched to a gene: 8. This CDR3 spans 14 amino acids. CDR3 loop: CASSKRQGLTEAFF. CDR3 DNA: TGTGCCAGCAGCAAAAGACAGGGTTTGACTGAAGCTTTCTTT.

The chain uses TRBV4-3 and TRBJ1-5, with TRBD1 as a possible D gene (5 bases). The CDR3 has 13 residues. Trimming took 0 bases from V and 7 from J, leaving 7 bases between them. Per the germline V gene, CDR1 is LGHNA and CDR2 is YSLEER. The CDR3 region is CASSQDSGQPQHF. In DNA form, the CDR3 reads TGCGCCAGCAGCCAAGATTCAGGGCAGCCCCAGCATTTT.

This clone has a single count. The chain is built from TRBV2 and TRBJ2-3; TRBD2 aligns across 11 bases. The germline V gene has CDR1 SNHLY and CDR2 FYNNEI. This CDR3 region has 18 residues. The V segment lost 6 bases and the J segment 3 bases; nucleotides outside the gene matches: 14. The CDR3 sequence is CASRRFNLAGGATDTQYF. Written as DNA, the CDR3 is TGTGCCAGCAGACGATTCAACCTAGCGGGGGGCGCTACAGATACGCAGTATTTT.

The V call is TRBV7-9, the J call TRBJ1-1; D unclear. This CDR3 spans 13 amino acids. CDR1 and CDR2 from the germline V gene are SEHNR and FQNEAQ (reference sequence). V lost 3 bases and J lost 4, with 9 bases in between. The CDR3 coding sequence is TGTGCCAGCAGCTTGGGCCAGCCCACTGAAGCTTTCTTT. Its translation is CASSLGQPTEAFF.

This chain joins TRBV13 and TRBJ1-1; 7 bases agree with TRBD1. Per germline, CDR1 PRHDT and CDR2 FYEKMQ (reference sequence). This CDR3 region has 18 residues. With 2 bases clipped from V and 1 base from J, the junction kept 13 bases outside the gene matches. The CDR3 coding sequence is TGTGCCAGCAGCTTATACCCTCCTCGGGACAGAAGGAACACTGAAGCTTTCTTT. This gives the protein CASSLYPPRDRRNTEAFF.

This chain links TRBV5-4 with TRBJ2-1, with 9 bases matching TRBD1. The CDR3 extends over 14 amino acids. Trimming cost V 5 bases and J 6 bases; bases outside gene matches: 6. CDR1 and CDR2 from the germline V gene are SGHNT and YYREEE (reference sequence). CDR3 in amino acids: CASREGQGRNEQFF. CDR3 nucleotides: TGTGCCAGCAGGGAGGGACAGGGACGCAATGAGCAGTTCTTC.

As DNA, the CDR3 is TGTGCCAGCAGTGAAACAGGGTTTGAAAAACTGTTTTTT. It specifies CASSETGFEKLFF. The rearrangement uses TRBV6-1 and TRBJ1-4; a possible D gene is TRBD1 (6 bases). The germline V gene has CDR1 MNHNS and CDR2 SASEGT. The CDR3 contains 13 residues. The V and J ends lost 2 bases and 7 bases respectively, with 8 bases between them.

The V gene is TRBV19, the J gene TRBJ2-5; D gene unclear. Trimming cost V 5 bases and J 1 base, with 8 bases left between them. The CDR3 totals 13 residues. The germline CDR1 and CDR2 sequences are LNHDA and SQIVND (reference sequence). The CDR3: CASSESTQETQYF. For the CDR3, the DNA is TGTGCCAGTAGTGAGTCTACCCAAGAGACCCAGTACTTC.

The chain couples TRBV3-1 (or the pseudogene TRBV3-2) to TRBJ1-3, with D possibly being TRBD1 (5 bases). Germline CDR1 reads LGHDT; CDR2 reads YNNKEL (reference sequence). The germline V and J ends were trimmed by 0 bases and 0 bases, with 9 bases remaining between them. The CDR3 covers 16 residues. Here the CDR3 reads CASSQDVGDSGNTIYF. The CDR3 DNA reads as TGTGCCAGCAGCCAAGATGTAGGGGACTCTGGAAACACCATATATTTT.

The DNA of the CDR3 is TGTGCCAGCAGCTCACGGACAGGGGTCGAGACCCAGTACTTC. This codes for CASSSRTGVETQYF. V gene TRBV9 combines with J gene TRBJ2-5; 9 nucleotides line up with TRBD1. Unmatched junction bases numbered 6, after V lost 4 bases and J lost 5 bases. This CDR3 is 14 amino acids long. Germline loops: CDR1 SGDLS, CDR2 YYNGEE.

The V call is TRBV4-1, the J call TRBJ1-3; possible D gene TRBD1, 6 bases. CDR3 length: 18 residues. From germline, CDR1 is MGHRA and CDR2 YSYEKL. V was clipped by 0 bases and J by 4 bases, with 19 bases between them. The CDR3 DNA reads as TGCGCCAGCAGCCAAGAGGGAAGTTTCACAGGGTCCGGAAACACCATATATTTT. It yields the protein CASSQEGSFTGSGNTIYF.

The CDR3 region has the DNA TGTGCCAGCAGTTTCGACAGGGGCACCGGGGAGCTGTTTTTT. It yields the protein CASSFDRGTGELFF. The genes are TRBV6-4 and TRBJ2-2, with 8 bases lining up with TRBD1. Germline lookup yields CDR1 MRHNA and CDR2 SNTAGT. This CDR3 is built from 14 residues. V lost 5 bases, J lost 4 bases, and 3 bases stayed unmatched.

V usage is TRBV14 and J usage is TRBJ2-3; 11 bases agree with TRBD2. The CDR3 has 13 amino acids. Trimming removed 1 base from V and 9 bases from J; junction bases left unmatched: 0. CDR1 is SGHDN, CDR2 FVKESK, per germline. The CDR3 here is CASSQGLAGTQYF. The CDR3 nucleotides are TGTGCCAGCAGCCAAGGACTAGCGGGAACGCAGTATTTT.

The genes are TRBV6-6 and TRBJ1-3; TRBD1 is a possible D gene (6 bases). This CDR3 contains 16 residues. CDR1 and CDR2 from the germline V gene are MNHNY and SVGAGI (reference sequence). V lost 5 bases to trimming and J lost 0 bases, with 14 bases between them. DNA for the CDR3: TGTGCCAGCAGTCTGCAGGGGCTTATCTCTGGAAACACCATATATTTT. Translation gives CASSLQGLISGNTIYF.

The chain uses TRBV6-5 and TRBJ2-2; no firm D call. Deletions cut 8 bases from V and 1 base from J, with 11 bases between. Germline CDR1 and CDR2: MNHEY and SVGAGI. The CDR3 sequence is 14 residues long. The CDR3 loop reads CASCLGQNTGELFF. The CDR3 DNA follows: TGTGCCAGCTGCCTGGGCCAGAACACCGGGGAGCTGTTTTTT.

The chain recombines TRBV29-1 with TRBJ2-3; 7 positions match TRBD1. CDR1 is SQVTM, CDR2 ANQGSEA, per germline. The CDR3 length is 12 residues. Germline trimming cut 7 bases from V and 2 bases from J; bases unmatched to any gene: 3. CDR3 sequence reads: CSGGQATDTQYF. In DNA form, the CDR3 reads TGCAGCGGCGGACAGGCCACAGATACGCAGTATTTT.

This rearrangement joins TRBV28 to TRBJ1-3; 7 bases agree with TRBD1. Looked up from germline, CDR1 is MDHEN and CDR2 is SYDVKM. The CDR3 has 16 amino acids. Trimming cost V 5 bases and J 4 bases; bases outside gene matches: 11. CDR3 sequence: CASSPSGGGEGNTIYF. The CDR3 DNA sequence: TGTGCCAGCAGTCCCTCGGGAGGGGGCGAAGGAAACACCATATATTTT. Combining the CDR3 with reference TRBV28 and TRBJ1-3 gives the whole variable domain DVKVTQSSRYLVKRTGEKVFLECVQDMDHENMFWYRQDPGLGLRLIYFSYDVKMKEKGDIPEGYSVSREKKERFSLILESASTNQTSMYLCASSPSGGGEGNTIYFGEGSWLTVV.

The J gene is TRBJ2-1, the V gene TRBV29-1; TRBD2 agrees at 13 bases. J gave up 0 bases and V 7 bases, and 3 bases lay outside the gene matches. The CDR3 has 15 amino acids. CDR1 and CDR2 from the germline V gene are SQVTM and ANQGSEA. CDR3 sequence (DNA): TGCAGCGCCCGGACTAGCGGGAGCTCCTACAATGAGCAGTTCTTC. Translation gives CSARTSGSSYNEQFF.